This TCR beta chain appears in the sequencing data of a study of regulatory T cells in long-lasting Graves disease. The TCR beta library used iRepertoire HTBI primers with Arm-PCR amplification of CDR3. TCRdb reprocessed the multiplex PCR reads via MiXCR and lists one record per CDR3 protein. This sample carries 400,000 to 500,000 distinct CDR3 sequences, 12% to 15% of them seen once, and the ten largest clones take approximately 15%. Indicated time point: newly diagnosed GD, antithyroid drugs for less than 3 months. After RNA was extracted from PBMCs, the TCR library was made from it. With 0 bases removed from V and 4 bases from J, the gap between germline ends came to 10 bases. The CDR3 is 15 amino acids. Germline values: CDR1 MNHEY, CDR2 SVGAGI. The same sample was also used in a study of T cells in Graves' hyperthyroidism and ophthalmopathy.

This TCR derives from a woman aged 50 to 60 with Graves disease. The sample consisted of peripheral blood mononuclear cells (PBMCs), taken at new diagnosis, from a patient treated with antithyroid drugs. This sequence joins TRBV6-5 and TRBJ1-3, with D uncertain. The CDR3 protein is CASSYSIGQGNTIYF. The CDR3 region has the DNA TGTGCCAGCAGTTACTCGATTGGTCAAGGAAACACCATATATTTT.